A selection of T cell receptor beta chains follows, all from one sample in a study of cytomegalovirus exposure and HLA in healthy donors. Repertoires were generated with immunoSEQ multiplex PCR, while TCRdb's copy carries only in-frame clones and drops some. In the table there are tens of thousands of clones, about 70% of which are singletons. The sequencing input was PBMCs. The receptors come from a woman aged 30 to 39 in good health and CMV-seropositive. Each CDR3 is given with its conserved first and last residue. D genes are given only for firm matches.

d_call: -
v_call: TRBV4-2
cdr3_aa: CASSQDPVTGFYEQYF

d_call: TRBD1
v_call: TRBV6-1
cdr3_aa: CASMPGQGISSEQYF

d_call: TRBD2
v_call: TRBV7-2
cdr3_aa: CASSLRGLAGPSSYNEQFF

d_call: TRBD2
v_call: TRBV6-5
cdr3_aa: CASSLTASGRDEQFF

d_call: -
v_call: TRBV4-1
cdr3_aa: CASRRAPTTEAFF

d_call: TRBD2
v_call: TRBV30
cdr3_aa: CAWSLAGSYNEQFF

d_call: -
v_call: TRBV29-1
cdr3_aa: CSVVRMLDTEAFF

d_call: TRBD1
v_call: TRBV5-1
cdr3_aa: CASSLTGVNTEAFF

d_call: TRBD2
v_call: TRBV6-5
cdr3_aa: CASSFGSGRNTDTQYF

d_call: -
v_call: TRBV27
cdr3_aa: CASRSLQGGYTF

d_call: -
v_call: TRBV6-5
cdr3_aa: CASSYGQNYGYTF

d_call: -
v_call: TRBV21-1
cdr3_aa: CASSKSSVETQYF

d_call: -
v_call: TRBV2
cdr3_aa: CASSEIPRLAPQETQYF

d_call: TRBD1
v_call: TRBV30
cdr3_aa: CAWGQGYEQYF

d_call: -
v_call: TRBV6-1
cdr3_aa: CASSEIARVGGELFF

d_call: -
v_call: TRBV14
cdr3_aa: CASSQARNIQYF

d_call: TRBD2
v_call: TRBV6-5
cdr3_aa: CASSYSRGLVTYEQYF

d_call: TRBD1
v_call: TRBV6-1
cdr3_aa: CASSPIGGVTEAFF

d_call: -
v_call: TRBV15
cdr3_aa: CATSTLTVGNTEAFF

d_call: -
v_call: TRBV5-1
cdr3_aa: CASSYGGTNEKLFF

d_call: TRBD1
v_call: TRBV10-1
cdr3_aa: CASSRGQPKNTEAFF

d_call: -
v_call: TRBV7-7
cdr3_aa: CASSVSRVTDTQYF

d_call: TRBD2
v_call: TRBV4-2
cdr3_aa: CASSPWTSGEETQYF

d_call: TRBD1
v_call: TRBV10-3
cdr3_aa: CAISDSRDRMSYEQYF

d_call: -
v_call: TRBV29-1
cdr3_aa: CSAVRPGAYEQYF

d_call: -
v_call: TRBV7-2
cdr3_aa: CASTGGWGQTYEQYF

d_call: -
v_call: TRBV28
cdr3_aa: CASISDTEAFF

d_call: -
v_call: TRBV25-1
cdr3_aa: CASSEDGRAQETQYF

d_call: TRBD1
v_call: TRBV30
cdr3_aa: CAWKTGGAMNTEAFF

d_call: TRBD2
v_call: TRBV7-9
cdr3_aa: CASSPYRGLLNTGELFF

d_call: TRBD1
v_call: TRBV9
cdr3_aa: CASSPGTGYEQFF

d_call: -
v_call: TRBV29-1
cdr3_aa: CSTSPRSNTDTQYF

d_call: -
v_call: TRBV4-3
cdr3_aa: CASSPSWGANYGYTF

d_call: TRBD1
v_call: TRBV10-3
cdr3_aa: CAISARDSLEGYTF

d_call: -
v_call: TRBV28
cdr3_aa: CASSSGQKISGANVLTF

d_call: -
v_call: TRBV6-1
cdr3_aa: CASSEALGAGEAFF

d_call: TRBD1
v_call: TRBV30
cdr3_aa: CAWIGGQGVGGELFF

d_call: TRBD1
v_call: TRBV6-4
cdr3_aa: CASSTQGATGELFF

d_call: TRBD2
v_call: TRBV28
cdr3_aa: CASSPPASGSQETQYF

d_call: TRBD1
v_call: TRBV20-1
cdr3_aa: CSAPDRGRAFF

d_call: -
v_call: TRBV25-1
cdr3_aa: CASSDSGLSGETQYF

d_call: -
v_call: TRBV29-1
cdr3_aa: CSVRTSGANVLTF

d_call: TRBD1
v_call: TRBV25-1
cdr3_aa: CASSETGVPKKLFF

d_call: -
v_call: TRBV7-2
cdr3_aa: CASSPPGGEGGQPQHF

d_call: -
v_call: TRBV13
cdr3_aa: CASSNSRGMNEQYF

d_call: -
v_call: TRBV29-1
cdr3_aa: CSVGEVNTEAFF

d_call: TRBD1
v_call: TRBV5-1
cdr3_aa: CASSDTGATVEAFF

d_call: -
v_call: TRBV20-1
cdr3_aa: CSARGANGYTF

d_call: TRBD1
v_call: TRBV9
cdr3_aa: CASSVAPHGVSGGGETQYF

d_call: -
v_call: TRBV6-5
cdr3_aa: CASSQLGVTEAFF

d_call: -
v_call: TRBV28
cdr3_aa: CASKQDGTDTQYF